Listed below are T cell receptor beta chains from one sample, sequenced in a study of T cells in narcolepsy. Method: immunoSEQ multiplex PCR; TCRdb's copy keeps in-frame clones and lacks some. The sample carries around 25,000 clones, approximately 80% recorded once. The sequenced material came from CD45RA- memory CD4+ T cells from PBMCs. The source is a human donor with narcolepsy. Each CDR3 is given with its conserved first and last residue. D genes are given only for firm matches. Size is omitted from some rows. Given values are once, few, many or a class for expanded clones.

D	V	size	length	J	DNA	CDR3
NA	TRBV19	NA	13	TRBJ1-1	TGTGCCAGTAGTTCCCTAGGGGCCCCTGAAGCTTTCTTT	CASSSLGAPEAFF
TRBD2	TRBV15	NA	15	TRBJ2-1	TGTGCCACCAGCAGAGGCGGGAGAGAGGAAAATGAGCAGTTCTTC	CATSRGGREENEQFF
TRBD1	TRBV2	NA	15	TRBJ2-3	TGTGCCAGCAGTGAGAACAGGGGCAGGTCGCATACGCAGTATTTT	CASSENRGRSHTQYF
NA	TRBV7-2	NA	15	TRBJ2-5	TGTGCCAGCAGCTTAGTTGGGGGGGCCCAAGAGACCCAGTACTTC	CASSLVGGAQETQYF
NA	TRBV4-1	NA	16	TRBJ1-5	TGCGCCAGCAGCCAAGGCCCGGCCCCTAGCAATCAGCCCCAGCATTTT	CASSQGPAPSNQPQHF
NA	TRBV6-5	NA	15	TRBJ1-1	TGTGCCAGCAGTCCCGGACAGTTCATGAACACTGAAGCTTTCTTT	CASSPGQFMNTEAFF
NA	TRBV5-6	NA	16	TRBJ2-2	TGTGCCAGCAGAGGATTAGGAGGACTTCTAACCGGGGAGCTGTTTTTT	CASRGLGGLLTGELFF
NA	TRBV7-9	NA	19	TRBJ1-5	TGTGCCAGCAGCTTAGAAGGGCTGTTACCGGGACAACTCAATCAGCCCCAGCATTTT	CASSLEGLLPGQLNQPQHF
NA	TRBV30	NA	11	TRBJ1-6	TGTGCCTGTCAGAAAAGTTCACCCCTCCACTTT	CACQKSSPLHF
NA	TRBV7-2	NA	11	TRBJ2-7	TGTGCCAGCGTTTCCTCCTACGAGCAGTACTTC	CASVSSYEQYF
NA	TRBV6-5	NA	11	TRBJ1-1	TGTGCCATCCGTGGGGGCACTGAAGCTTTCTTT	CAIRGGTEAFF
NA	TRBV6-1	NA	13	TRBJ1-1	TGTGCCAGCACCTCCGTACGGGGGACTGAAGCTTTCTTT	CASTSVRGTEAFF
TRBD2	TRBV7-2	NA	15	TRBJ2-7	TGTGCCAGCAGCTTAGGCGGGGGGACTATCTACGAGCAGTACTTC	CASSLGGGTIYEQYF
TRBD2	TRBV2	NA	13	TRBJ2-2	TGTGCCAGCAGTGCGGGAGGCGCCGGGGAGCTGTTTTTT	CASSAGGAGELFF
NA	TRBV5-5	NA	16	TRBJ2-6	TGTGCCAGCAGCCCGGCGCCCGGCGGTGGGGCCAACGTCCTGACTTTC	CASSPAPGGGANVLTF
NA	TRBV5-6	NA	14	TRBJ1-2	TGTGCCAGCCAATATTCCAACAGGGCGGGGGGCTACACCTTC	CASQYSNRAGGYTF
NA	TRBV7-2	NA	16	TRBJ1-5	TGTGCCAGCAGCTTAGCGGGGCGCGGCCCCAATCAGCCCCAGCATTTT	CASSLAGRGPNQPQHF
NA	TRBV7-9	NA	14	TRBJ2-7	TGTGCCAGCAGCCGCCGGGACCCCCTGGGCGAGCAGTACTTC	CASSRRDPLGEQYF
NA	TRBV7-6	few	14	TRBJ2-7	TGTGCCAGCAGCTTATTTTCAGGCTCCTACGAGCAGTACTTC	CASSLFSGSYEQYF
NA	TRBV6-5	NA	14	TRBJ1-5	TGTGCCAGCAGGCGCTCCGGGGGGGATCAGCCCCAGCATTTT	CASRRSGGDQPQHF
NA	TRBV6-5	NA	15	TRBJ1-1	TGTGCCAGCAGTTACTCGAATGGGAGGGACACTGAAGCTTTCTTT	CASSYSNGRDTEAFF
NA	TRBV5-3	NA	12	TRBJ1-1	TGTGCCAGAAGCACGGGGCAGGGAGGAGCTTTCTTT	CARSTGQGGAFF
NA	TRBV7-6	NA	15	TRBJ1-5	TGTGCCAGCAGCTTAGATACAGCCCTCAATCAGCCCCAGCATTTT	CASSLDTALNQPQHF
NA	TRBV14	few	13	TRBJ2-7	TGTGCCAGCAGCCCCAGGCTCAACTACGAGCAGTACTTC	CASSPRLNYEQYF
NA	TRBV7-9	once	15	TRBJ1-4	TGTGCCAGCAGCTTAGGACACAGGGTTGGGGAAAAACTGTTTTTT	CASSLGHRVGEKLFF
NA	TRBV4-1	NA	16	TRBJ1-2	TGCGCCAGCAGCCCCCCGGGGACCACCCTTAACTATGGCTACACCTTC	CASSPPGTTLNYGYTF